The 20 T cell receptor beta chains given below trace back to one sample, sequenced in a study of T cells in Graves' hyperthyroidism and ophthalmopathy. Amplification yielded TCR beta CDR3 regions, with RNA transcripts as the source. HTBI primers drove first-round RT-PCR of the TCR CDR3. Each CDR3 protein is one row after TCRdb ran MiXCR on the multiplex PCR reads. This sample has 100,000 to 130,000 distinct CDR3 sequences, with about 16% found just once. Specimen: blood. These TCRs come from a woman between 50 and 59 years old with Graves' hyperthyroidism.

In its sample, this clonotype was seen many times. This chain links TRBV4-1 with TRBJ2-5; possible D gene TRBD2, 7 bases. The CDR3 extends over 18 amino acids. V lost 3 bases to trimming and J lost 2 bases, with 22 bases between them. Germline assignment: CDR1 MGHRA and CDR2 YSYEKL. The CDR3 region is CASSQTSGTGTIQETQYF. CDR3 sequence (DNA): TGCGCCAGCAGCCAGACATCTGGAACAGGGACTATACAAGAGACCCAGTACTTC.

The rearrangement links TRBV11-1 to TRBJ2-3, with 10 bases aligning to TRBD2. Trimming cost V 5 bases and J 3 bases; bases outside gene matches: 5. Germline CDR1 is SGHAT and CDR2 is FQDESV (reference sequence). The CDR3 runs to 15 residues. DNA of the CDR3: TGTGCCAGCAGCCCTAGCGGGAGATTGACAGATACGCAGTATTTT. It translates to CASSPSGRLTDTQYF. The full variable domain, rest sourced from reference TRBV11-1 and TRBJ2-3, is EAEVAQSPRYKITEKSQAVAFWCDPISGHATLYWYRQILGQGPELLVQFQDESVVDDSQLPKDRFSAERLKGVDSTLKIQPAELGDSAMYLCASSPSGRLTDTQYFGPGTRLTVL.

The rearrangement uses TRBV27 and TRBJ1-1; D gene uncertain. The CDR3 spans 13 residues. Germline values: CDR1 MNHEY, CDR2 SMNVEV (reference sequence). Trimming removed 5 bases from V and 4 bases from J, with 11 bases in between. CDR3 region: CASSTNMSTEAFF. In nucleotides, the CDR3 is TGTGCCAGCAGTACCAACATGAGCACTGAAGCTTTCTTT.

This clonotype was counted many times. This chain connects TRBV6-2 or TRBV6-3 to TRBJ2-1, with 10 bases aligning to TRBD2. J lost 8 bases, V lost 2 bases, and 12 bases had no gene match. The length of the CDR3 is 17 residues. Germline lookup yields CDR1 MNHEY and CDR2 SVGEGT. CDR3 DNA: TGTGCCAGCAGTTACGGGCTAGCGGGGGTAGGTCTGTATGAGCAGTTCTTC. It specifies CASSYGLAGVGLYEQFF.

This clonotype was detected ten times or more. This chain joins TRBV6-1 and TRBJ1-1; no reliable D call. Trimming shortened V by 5 bases and J by 1 base, and 20 bases separated the two germline ends. The CDR3 is 17 amino acids. The germline CDR1 and CDR2 sequences are MNHNS and SASEGT. CDR3 DNA sequence: TGTGCCAGCAGTTACCAAGACCTCGGACGGAAGAACACTGAAGCTTTCTTT. Encoded protein: CASSYQDLGRKNTEAFF.

This clonotype was counted many times. The gene calls are TRBV20-1 and TRBJ1-1; 7 bases match TRBD1. The germline V gene encodes CDR1 DFQATT and CDR2 SNEGSKA (reference sequence). V shed 3 bases and J 0 bases; nucleotides not matched to a gene: 7. This CDR3 has 15 residues. The DNA of the CDR3 is TGCAGTGCTAGCCGAGGGGGCACCATGAACACTGAAGCTTTCTTT. Protein: CSASRGGTMNTEAFF.

This clonotype occurred a few times. This chain joins TRBV30 and TRBJ2-1, with D possibly called TRBD1 or TRBD2 (5 bases each). This CDR3 has 14 amino acids. Germline V gene lookup returns CDR1 GTSNPN and CDR2 SVGIG (reference sequence). Between the trimmed V and J ends, which lost 4 bases and 12 bases, there was a span of 22 bases. The CDR3 reads CAWISSGALGRQFF. CDR3 nucleotides: TGTGCCTGGATCTCCTCCGGGGCCTTAGGTAGGCAGTTCTTC.

The rearrangement joins TRBV27 to TRBJ2-5; possible D gene TRBD2, 5 bases. Trimming took off 5 bases at V and 5 bases at J, with 15 bases between the two ends. Germline values: CDR1 MNHEY, CDR2 SMNVEV (reference sequence). This CDR3 region has 14 residues. CDR3 coding DNA: TGTGCCAGCAGTCCTCTCGCGGGTAGGGAGACCCAGTACTTC. This gives the protein CASSPLAGRETQYF.

This clonotype was observed at least ten times. This chain joins TRBV12-5 and TRBJ2-1; 12 positions agree with TRBD2. This CDR3 is 14 amino acids long. The V segment lost 4 bases and the J segment 8 bases; nucleotides outside the gene matches: 3. The germline CDR1 and CDR2 sequences are LGHNT and FRNRAP. The CDR3 here is CASGSTSGSDEQFF. The CDR3 DNA reads TGTGCTAGTGGTTCGACTAGCGGGAGCGATGAGCAGTTCTTC.

In its sample, this clonotype was seen a few times. CDR3 bases: TGTGCCAGCAGCTTAGAGGGCAGGGCGAGCACTGAAGCTTTCTTT. Its protein product is CASSLEGRASTEAFF. The genes are TRBV7-8 and TRBJ1-1; possible D gene TRBD1, 5 bases. V lost 1 base to trimming and J lost 4 bases, with 13 bases between them. CDR1 and CDR2 (germline): SGHVS, FQNEAQ. This CDR3 comprises 15 residues.

This clonotype was observed many times. The gene calls are TRBV18 and TRBJ1-4; no firm D call. The length of the CDR3 is 13 residues. The germline V gene encodes CDR1 KGHSH and CDR2 LQKENI. V lost 5 bases, J lost 7 bases, and 11 bases lay in between. The CDR3 protein is CASSSGEGEKLFF. In DNA, the CDR3 is TGTGCCAGCTCATCAGGAGAGGGTGAAAAACTGTTTTTT.

This clonotype showed up many times. The J gene is TRBJ2-1, the V gene TRBV4-2, with D possibly matching TRBD2 (5 bases). The CDR3 length is 15 residues. Germline-derived CDR1 and CDR2 are LGHNA and YNFKEQ. V dropped 0 bases and J dropped 2 bases, with 8 bases sitting between them. CDR3 sequence: CASSQELGTYNEQFF. As DNA, the CDR3 is TGTGCCAGCAGCCAAGAGCTCGGGACCTACAATGAGCAGTTCTTC.

This clonotype was counted many times. The V and J genes are TRBV20-1 and TRBJ2-7; a weak D match, TRBD2 (6 bases). V was shortened by 2 bases and J by 3 bases, with 8 bases between the two germline ends. Germline V gives CDR1 DFQATT, CDR2 SNEGSKA (reference sequence). The CDR3 extends over 12 amino acids. The CDR3 spells CSARTGGYEQYV. The CDR3 DNA follows: TGCAGTGCTAGAACCGGGGGCTACGAGCAGTACGTC.

This clonotype was observed at least ten times. This may be a read error, as it is one base from a much larger clone. J is TRBJ2-7 and V is TRBV28; 10 bases fit TRBD2. Germline V lookup: CDR1 MDHEN, CDR2 SYDVKM. The CDR3 runs to 16 residues. The CDR3, as DNA: TGTGCCAGCAGTTTAGGGACAACTAGCGGGACCTACGAGCAGCACGTC. Its protein is CASSLGTTSGTYEQHV.

This clonotype appeared a few times. The chain recombines TRBV3-1 with TRBJ2-5; 10 bases align to TRBD2. The CDR3 length is 14 residues. Germline CDR1 reads LGHDT; CDR2 reads YNNKEL (reference sequence). V was pared by 0 bases and J by 14 bases, with 9 bases of the junction left unmatched. The CDR3 sequence is CASSQDSSGRIDYF. The CDR3 bases are TGTGCCAGCAGCCAAGACTCTAGCGGGAGAATCGATTACTTC.

This clonotype was detected ten times or more. This chain connects TRBV20-1 to TRBJ2-1, with D uncertain. This CDR3 is built from 12 residues. CDR1 is DFQATT and CDR2 is SNEGSKA in the germline V gene (reference sequence). V lost 5 bases, J lost 5 bases, and 10 bases lay in between. The CDR3 spells CSALSRNNEQFF. The CDR3 DNA follows: TGCAGTGCTCTATCCCGGAACAATGAGCAGTTCTTC.

In its sample, this clonotype was seen many times. This chain connects TRBV2 to TRBJ1-5; 7 nucleotides line up with TRBD1. With V trimmed by 6 bases and J by 4 bases, 6 bases remained unmatched. The CDR3 length is 14 residues. From germline, CDR1 is SNHLY and CDR2 FYNNEI. The CDR3 is CASRGDSLNQPQHF. The DNA of the CDR3 is TGTGCCAGCAGGGGGGACAGTTTGAATCAGCCCCAGCATTTT.

This clonotype was counted at least ten times. This sequence joins TRBV6-1 and TRBJ1-5; D perhaps matches TRBD1 (6 bases). The V and J ends lost 6 bases and 0 bases respectively, with 6 bases between them. The CDR3 loop spans 13 amino acids. Germline V gene data show CDR1 as MNHNS and CDR2 as SASEGT. This CDR3 is CASRQGSNQPQHF. The CDR3 DNA follows: TGTGCCAGCAGACAGGGTAGCAATCAGCCCCAGCATTTT.

This clonotype was observed at least ten times. V is TRBV5-1 and J is TRBJ2-2; D is undetermined. This CDR3 has 15 amino acids. V dropped 4 bases and J dropped 0 bases, with 10 bases sitting between them. Germline-derived CDR1 and CDR2 are SGHRS and YFSETQ. CDR3 sequence: CASSIDNPNTGELFF. The CDR3 DNA follows: TGCGCCAGCAGCATCGACAACCCGAACACCGGGGAGCTGTTTTTT.

The J gene is TRBJ2-1, the V gene TRBV28; D gene ambiguous. Germline V gives CDR1 MDHEN, CDR2 SYDVKM. CDR3 length equals 10 residues. The V and J ends lost 10 bases and 7 bases respectively, with 8 bases between them. In DNA, the CDR3 is TGTGCCACCGGAGTAAATGAGCAGTTCTTC. Amino acids: CATGVNEQFF.